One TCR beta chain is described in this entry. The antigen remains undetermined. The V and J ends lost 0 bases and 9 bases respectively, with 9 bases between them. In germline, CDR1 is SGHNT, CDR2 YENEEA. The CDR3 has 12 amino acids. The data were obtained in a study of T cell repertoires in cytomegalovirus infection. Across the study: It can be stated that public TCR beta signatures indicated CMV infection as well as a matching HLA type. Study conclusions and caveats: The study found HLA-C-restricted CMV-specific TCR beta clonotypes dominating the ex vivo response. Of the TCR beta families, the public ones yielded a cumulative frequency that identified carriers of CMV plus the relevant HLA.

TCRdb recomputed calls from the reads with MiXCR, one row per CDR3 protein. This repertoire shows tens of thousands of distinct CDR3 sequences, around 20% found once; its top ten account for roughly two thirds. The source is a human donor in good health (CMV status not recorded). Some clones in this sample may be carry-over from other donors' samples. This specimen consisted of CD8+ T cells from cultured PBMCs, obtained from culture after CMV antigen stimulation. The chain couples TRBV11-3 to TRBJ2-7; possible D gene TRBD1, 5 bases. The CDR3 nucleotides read TGTGCCAGCAGCTTAGACGGACACGGGCAGTACTTC. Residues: CASSLDGHGQYF.